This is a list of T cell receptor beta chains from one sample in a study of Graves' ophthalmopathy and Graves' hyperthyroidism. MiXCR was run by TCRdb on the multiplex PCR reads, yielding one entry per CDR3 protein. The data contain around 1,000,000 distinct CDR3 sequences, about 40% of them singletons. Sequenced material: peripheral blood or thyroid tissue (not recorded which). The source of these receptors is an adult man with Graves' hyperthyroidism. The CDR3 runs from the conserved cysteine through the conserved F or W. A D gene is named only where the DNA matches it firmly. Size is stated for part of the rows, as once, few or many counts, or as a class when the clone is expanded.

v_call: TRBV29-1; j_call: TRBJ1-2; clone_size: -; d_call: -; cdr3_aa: CSVEDRGLDGYTF; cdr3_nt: TGCAGCGTTGAAGATCGGGGTCTGGACGGCTACACCTTC
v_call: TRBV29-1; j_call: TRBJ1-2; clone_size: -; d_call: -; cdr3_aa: CSVGSTTGNTF; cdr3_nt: TGCAGCGTTGGTTCTACGACTGGAAACACCTTC
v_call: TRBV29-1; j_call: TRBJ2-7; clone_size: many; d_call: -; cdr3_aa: CSVLQQGALGFFYEQYF; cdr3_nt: TGCAGCGTTCTACAACAGGGAGCTCTGGGGTTTTTCTACGAGCAGTACTTC
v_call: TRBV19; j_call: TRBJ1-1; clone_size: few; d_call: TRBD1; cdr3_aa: CASSLTGGWAFF; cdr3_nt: TGTGCCAGTAGCTTGACAGGGGGCTGGGCTTTCTTT
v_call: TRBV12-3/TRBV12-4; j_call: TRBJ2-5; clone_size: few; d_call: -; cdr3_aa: CASSLGSGGGGQYF; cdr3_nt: TGTGCCAGCAGTTTAGGTAGCGGAGGAGGTGGCCAGTACTTC
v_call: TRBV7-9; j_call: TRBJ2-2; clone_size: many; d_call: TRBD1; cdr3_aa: CASSGPGTGIEELFF; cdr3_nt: TGTGCCAGCAGCGGTCCCGGGACAGGGATTGAGGAGCTGTTTTTT
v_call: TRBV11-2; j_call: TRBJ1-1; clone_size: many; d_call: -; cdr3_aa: CASSRLVEAFF; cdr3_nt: TGTGCCAGCAGCCGTTTAGTAGAAGCTTTCTTT
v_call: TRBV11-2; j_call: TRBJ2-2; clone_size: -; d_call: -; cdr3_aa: CASSPGWGELFF; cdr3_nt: TGTGCCAGCAGCCCTGGGTGGGGGGAGCTGTTTTTT
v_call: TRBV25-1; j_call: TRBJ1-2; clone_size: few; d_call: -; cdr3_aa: CASSDPDKNYGYTF; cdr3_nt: TGTGCCAGCAGTGATCCTGACAAGAACTATGGCTACACCTTC
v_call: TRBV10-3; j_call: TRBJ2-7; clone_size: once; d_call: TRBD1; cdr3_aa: CAIRQGPNGYEQYF; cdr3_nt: TGTGCCATCCGACAGGGGCCCAATGGCTACGAGCAGTACTTC
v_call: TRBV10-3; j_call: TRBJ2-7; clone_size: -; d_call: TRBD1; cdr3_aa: CAITGQGLHEQYF; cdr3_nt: TGTGCCATCACGGGACAGGGCCTCCACGAGCAGTACTTC
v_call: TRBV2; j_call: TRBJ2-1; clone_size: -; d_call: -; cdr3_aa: CASIPGGGNNEQFF; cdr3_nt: TGTGCCAGCATCCCCGGGGGAGGTAACAATGAGCAGTTCTTC
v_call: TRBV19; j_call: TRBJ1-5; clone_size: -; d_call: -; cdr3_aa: CASSIVLDSNQPQHF; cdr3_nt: TGTGCCAGTAGTATAGTGTTGGACAGTAATCAGCCCCAGCATTTT
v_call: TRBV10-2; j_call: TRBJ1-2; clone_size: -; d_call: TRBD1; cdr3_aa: CASSGGRQGHYGYTF; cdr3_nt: TGCGCCAGCAGTGGGGGCCGACAGGGTCACTATGGCTACACCTTC
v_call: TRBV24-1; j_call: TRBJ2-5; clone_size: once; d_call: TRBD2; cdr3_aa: CATGTSGPSRETQYF; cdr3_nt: TGTGCCACCGGGACTAGCGGGCCCTCGAGGGAGACCCAGTACTTC
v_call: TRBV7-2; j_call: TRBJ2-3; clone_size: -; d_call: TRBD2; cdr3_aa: CASSLAIVAGGPDTQYF; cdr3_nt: TGTGCCAGCAGCTTAGCGATAGTAGCGGGGGGACCAGATACGCAGTATTTT
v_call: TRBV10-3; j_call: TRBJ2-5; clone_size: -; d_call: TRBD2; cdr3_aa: CASRNGLAGVAETQYF; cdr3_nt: TGTGCCAGCAGAAACGGGCTAGCGGGAGTGGCGGAGACCCAGTACTTC
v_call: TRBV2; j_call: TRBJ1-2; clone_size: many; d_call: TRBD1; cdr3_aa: CARPRGLGGYGYTF; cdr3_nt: TGTGCCAGACCAAGGGGGCTAGGGGGCTATGGCTACACCTTC
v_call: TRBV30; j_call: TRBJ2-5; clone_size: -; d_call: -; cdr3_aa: CAWSRNSGRETQYF; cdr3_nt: TGTGCCTGGAGTCGTAACTCGGGACGAGAGACCCAGTACTTC
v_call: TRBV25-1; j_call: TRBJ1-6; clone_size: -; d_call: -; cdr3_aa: CASSEYPPGTPLHF; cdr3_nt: TGTGCCAGCAGTGAATACCCCCCGGGGACACCCCTCCACTTT
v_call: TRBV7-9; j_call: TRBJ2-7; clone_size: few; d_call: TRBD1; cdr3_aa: CASSPSNRDSSYEQYF; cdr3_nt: TGTGCCAGCAGCCCCTCAAACCGGGACAGCTCCTACGAGCAGTACTTC
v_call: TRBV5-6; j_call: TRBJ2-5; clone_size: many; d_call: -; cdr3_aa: CASSFGQGGFETQYF; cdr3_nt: TGTGCCAGCAGCTTTGGGCAGGGAGGATTCGAGACCCAGTACTTC
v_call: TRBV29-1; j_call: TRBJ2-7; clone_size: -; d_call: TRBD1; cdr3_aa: CSVSGTANSYEQYF; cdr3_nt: TGCAGCGTCTCAGGGACAGCCAACTCCTACGAGCAGTACTTC
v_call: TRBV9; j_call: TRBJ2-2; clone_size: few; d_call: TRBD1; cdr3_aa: CASSLDGTGYTGELFF; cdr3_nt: TGTGCCAGCAGCCTCGACGGGACAGGGTACACCGGGGAGCTGTTTTTT
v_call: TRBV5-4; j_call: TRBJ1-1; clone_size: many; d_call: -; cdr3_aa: CASRHWGTTEAFF; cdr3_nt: TGTGCCAGCAGGCACTGGGGGACGACTGAAGCTTTCTTT
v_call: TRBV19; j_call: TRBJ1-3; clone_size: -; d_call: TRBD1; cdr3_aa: CASTRDRSSGNTIYF; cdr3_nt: TGTGCCAGTACCAGGGACAGATCCTCTGGAAACACCATATATTTT
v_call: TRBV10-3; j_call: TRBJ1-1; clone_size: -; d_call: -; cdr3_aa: CAISPEANTEAFF; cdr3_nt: TGTGCCATCAGTCCGGAGGCGAACACTGAAGCTTTCTTT
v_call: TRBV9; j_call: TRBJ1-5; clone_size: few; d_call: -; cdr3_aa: CAWSLGINQPQHF; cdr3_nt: TGTGCCTGGAGTTTGGGGATCAATCAGCCCCAGCATTTT
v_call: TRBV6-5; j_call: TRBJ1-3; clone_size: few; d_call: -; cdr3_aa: CASIGVGADGIGNTIYF; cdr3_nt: TGTGCCAGCATCGGTGTGGGGGCGGACGGAATTGGAAACACCATATATTTT
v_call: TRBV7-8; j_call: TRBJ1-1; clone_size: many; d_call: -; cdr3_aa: CASSSMAGDGTEAFF; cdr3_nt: TGTGCCAGCAGCTCCATGGCAGGGGACGGCACTGAAGCTTTCTTT
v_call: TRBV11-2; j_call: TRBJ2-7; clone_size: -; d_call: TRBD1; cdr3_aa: CASSGPMQGVFPFEQYF; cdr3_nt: TGTGCCAGCAGCGGACCTATGCAGGGGGTTTTTCCTTTCGAGCAGTACTTC
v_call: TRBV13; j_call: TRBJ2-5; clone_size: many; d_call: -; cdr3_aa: CASSSFVGETQYF; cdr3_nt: TGTGCCAGCAGCTCCTTTGTGGGGGAGACCCAGTACTTC
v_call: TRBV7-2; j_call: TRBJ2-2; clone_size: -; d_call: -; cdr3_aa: CASTRAGDRTGELFF; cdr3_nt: TGTGCCAGCACCCGGGCAGGGGACCGAACCGGGGAGCTGTTTTTT
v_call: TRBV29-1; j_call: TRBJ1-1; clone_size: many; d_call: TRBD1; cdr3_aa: CSARDRSQGTEAFF; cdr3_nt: TGCAGCGCCCGGGACAGGAGCCAGGGCACTGAAGCTTTCTTT
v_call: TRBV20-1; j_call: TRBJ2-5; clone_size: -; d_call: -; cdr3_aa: CSARDPSTQEGTQYF; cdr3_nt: TGCAGTGCTAGAGATCCATCTACTCAGGAGGGGACCCAGTACTTC
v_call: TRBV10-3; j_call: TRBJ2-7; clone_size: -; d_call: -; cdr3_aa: CASDDTSYEQYF; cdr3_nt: TGTGCCAGTGATGACACCTCCTACGAGCAGTACTTC
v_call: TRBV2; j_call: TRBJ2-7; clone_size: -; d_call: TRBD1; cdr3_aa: CASSGTGQGAEYEQYF; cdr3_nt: TGTGCCAGCAGCGGTACCGGACAGGGGGCGGAGTACGAGCAGTACTTC
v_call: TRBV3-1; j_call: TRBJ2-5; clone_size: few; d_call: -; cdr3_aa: CASSHLTEQETQYF; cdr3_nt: TGTGCCAGCAGCCATCTGACGGAGCAAGAGACCCAGTACTTC
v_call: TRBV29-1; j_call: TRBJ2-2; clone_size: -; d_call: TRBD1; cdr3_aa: CSVVGTGNFGELFF; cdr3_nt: TGCAGCGTTGTCGGGACAGGGAATTTCGGGGAGCTGTTTTTT
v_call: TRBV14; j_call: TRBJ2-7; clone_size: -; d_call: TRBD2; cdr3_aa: CASSQELAGSYGKYF; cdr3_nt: TGTGCCAGCAGCCAAGAACTAGCGGGCTCCTACGGGAAGTACTTC
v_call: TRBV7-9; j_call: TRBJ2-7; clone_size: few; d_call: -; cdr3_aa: CASLGASGASDEQYF; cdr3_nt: TGTGCCAGTCTGGGGGCAAGCGGGGCGAGCGACGAGCAGTACTTC
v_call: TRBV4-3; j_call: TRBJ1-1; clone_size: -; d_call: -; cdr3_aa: CASSQGRGSQAFF; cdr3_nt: TGCGCCAGCAGCCAAGGCCGGGGGTCTCAAGCTTTCTTT
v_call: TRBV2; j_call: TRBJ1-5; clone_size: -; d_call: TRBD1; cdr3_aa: CASTPGQGSQPQHF; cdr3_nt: TGTGCCAGCACTCCGGGACAGGGGAGCCAGCCCCAGCATTTT
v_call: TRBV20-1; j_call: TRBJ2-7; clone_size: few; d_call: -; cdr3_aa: CSASPGGTYEQYF; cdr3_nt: TGCAGTGCCAGTCCAGGGGGGACCTACGAGCAGTACTTC
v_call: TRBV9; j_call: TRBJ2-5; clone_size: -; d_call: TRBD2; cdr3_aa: CASSVAVASGVRGETQYF; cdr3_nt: TGTGCCAGCAGCGTAGCGGTCGCTAGCGGGGTTCGGGGGGAGACCCAGTACTTC
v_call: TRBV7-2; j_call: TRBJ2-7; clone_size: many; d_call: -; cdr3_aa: CASSFGEALGDEQYF; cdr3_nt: TGTGCCAGCAGCTTTGGGGAGGCCTTGGGGGACGAGCAGTACTTC
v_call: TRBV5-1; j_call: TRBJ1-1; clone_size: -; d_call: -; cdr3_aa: CASSSTRGTEAFF; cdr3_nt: TGCGCCAGCAGCTCTACCCGGGGGACCGAAGCTTTCTTT
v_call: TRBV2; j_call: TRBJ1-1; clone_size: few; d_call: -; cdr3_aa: CASSLRQGRTEAFF; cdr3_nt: TGTGCCAGCAGTTTAAGGCAGGGGAGGACTGAAGCTTTCTTT
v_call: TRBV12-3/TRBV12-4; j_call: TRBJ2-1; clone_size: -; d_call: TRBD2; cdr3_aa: CASSLELAVYNEQFF; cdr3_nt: TGTGCCAGCAGTTTAGAACTAGCGGTATACAATGAGCAGTTCTTC
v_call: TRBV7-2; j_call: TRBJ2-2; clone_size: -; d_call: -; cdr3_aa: CASSGHDGTGELFF; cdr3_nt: TGTGCCAGCAGCGGGCACGACGGGACCGGGGAGCTGTTTTTT
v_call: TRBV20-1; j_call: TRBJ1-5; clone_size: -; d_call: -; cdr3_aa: CSARDRLGGNSNQPQHF; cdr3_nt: TGCAGTGCTAGAGATAGGCTTGGGGGAAATAGCAATCAGCCCCAGCATTTT
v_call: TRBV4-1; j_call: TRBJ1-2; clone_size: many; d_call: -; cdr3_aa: CASSQGSLTYYGYTF; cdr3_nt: TGCGCCAGCAGCCAAGGGTCCCTAACTTACTATGGCTACACCTTC
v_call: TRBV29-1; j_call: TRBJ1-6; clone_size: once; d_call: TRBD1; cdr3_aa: CSVSMTGANSPLHF; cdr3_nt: TGCAGCGTTTCGATGACAGGGGCTAATTCACCCCTCCACTTT
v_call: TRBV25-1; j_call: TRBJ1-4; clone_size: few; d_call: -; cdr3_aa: CASSGTYLTSLNEKLFF; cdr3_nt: TGTGCCAGCAGTGGAACTTACCTGACAAGTCTTAATGAAAAACTGTTTTTT
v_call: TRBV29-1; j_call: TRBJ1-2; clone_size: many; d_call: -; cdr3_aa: CSVSAMGYGYTF; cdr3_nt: TGCAGCGTTTCGGCCATGGGGTACGGCTACACCTTC
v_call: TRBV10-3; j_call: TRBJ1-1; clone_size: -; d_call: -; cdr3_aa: CAIRAGADEAFF; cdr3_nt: TGTGCCATCAGGGCGGGGGCGGATGAAGCTTTCTTT
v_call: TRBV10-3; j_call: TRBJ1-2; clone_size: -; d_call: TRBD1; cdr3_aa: CAISHAGTGNYGYTF; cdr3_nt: TGTGCCATCAGTCATGCCGGGACAGGGAACTATGGCTACACCTTC
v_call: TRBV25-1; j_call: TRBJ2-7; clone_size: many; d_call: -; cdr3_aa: CASSEYWGQGIYEQYF; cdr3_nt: TGTGCCAGCAGTGAATATTGGGGGCAGGGAATCTACGAGCAGTACTTC
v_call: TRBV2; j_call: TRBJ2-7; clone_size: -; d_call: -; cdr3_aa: CASRARTTSLYEQYF; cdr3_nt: TGTGCCAGCAGGGCCAGGACTACCTCTCTCTACGAGCAGTACTTC